These 9 T cell receptor beta chains were sequenced from one sample in a study of T cell repertoires in cytomegalovirus infection. Using its own MiXCR run on the reads, TCRdb lists one record per CDR3 protein. The sample consists of roughly 78,000 distinct CDR3 sequences, about 37% of them appearing once. Which antigens these TCRs recognize remains unknown. The sequencing used CD8+ T cells from cultured PBMCs, collected from culture after CMV antigen stimulation. Every receptor here comes from a human donor in good health (CMV status not recorded). Some clones in this sample may be carry-over from other donors' samples.

This chain uses TRBV5-6 with TRBJ2-2; 7 positions match TRBD1. J was trimmed by 5 bases and V by 3 bases; bases with no gene match: 13. The CDR3 is 17 amino acids. Germline V gene data show CDR1 as SGHDT and CDR2 as YYEEEE. CDR3: CASSSSGHRGWTGELFF. The CDR3 DNA sequence: TGTGCCAGCAGCTCCAGCGGTCACAGGGGATGGACCGGGGAGCTGTTTTTT.

This clonotype has more than one count but fewer than ten. The chain combines TRBV4-3 with TRBJ2-7, with unresolved D. Germline values: CDR1 LGHNA, CDR2 YSLEER. The germline V and J ends were trimmed by 1 base and 3 bases, with 13 bases remaining between them. CDR3 size: 15 residues. CDR3 protein: CASSQGLATLYEQYF. In nucleotides, the CDR3 is TGCGCCAGCAGCCAAGGCTTAGCCACTCTCTACGAGCAGTACTTC.

The J gene is TRBJ2-2, the V gene TRBV7-6; D gene ambiguous. The germline CDR1 and CDR2 sequences are SGHVS and FNYEAQ. Trimming removed 1 base at V and 1 base at J, with 7 bases between. The CDR3 extends over 15 amino acids. The CDR3 coding sequence is TGTGCCAGCAGCTTAGACCCGTGGAACACCGGGGAGCTGTTTTTT. Translation: CASSLDPWNTGELFF.

This clonotype was detected only a few times. The chain employs TRBV6-5 and TRBJ2-1; D unresolved. This CDR3 is 15 amino acids long. V was cut by 4 bases and J by 2 bases, with 12 bases left in between. The V gene's germline CDR1 is MNHEY and CDR2 SVGAGI. The CDR3 region is CASSSSTGAYNEQFF. CDR3 nucleotides: TGTGCCAGCAGTTCATCCACGGGCGCCTACAATGAGCAGTTCTTC.

This clonotype was detected a few times. J is TRBJ1-6 and V is TRBV7-9, with D maybe TRBD1 (5 bases). The V end was cut by 5 bases, the J end by 0 bases, with 11 bases between. Per germline, CDR1 SEHNR and CDR2 FQNEAQ (reference sequence). The CDR3 contains 16 residues. In nucleotides, the CDR3 is TGTGCCAGCAGCCCCCGACAGCTCTCCTATAATTCACCCCTCCACTTT. Its protein product is CASSPRQLSYNSPLHF.

This clonotype was counted only a few times. The chain couples TRBV5-6 to TRBJ1-2, with D possibly being TRBD1 (6 bases). The V and J ends lost 2 bases and 6 bases respectively, with 11 bases between them. From germline, CDR1 is SGHDT and CDR2 YYEEEE. The CDR3 runs to 13 residues. The DNA of the CDR3 is TGTGCCAGCAGCTTTCGAGGGGGTAATGGCTACACCTTC. Its protein product is CASSFRGGNGYTF.

This chain joins TRBV5-5 and TRBJ2-7; D may match TRBD1 or TRBD2 (5 bases each). There are 14 residues in the CDR3. V was pared by 2 bases and J by 4 bases, with 13 bases between. Germline assignment: CDR1 SGHKS and CDR2 YYEKEE (reference sequence). For the CDR3, the DNA is TGTGCCAGCAGCTTAACCGGGACCCCATACGAGCAGTACTTC. Amino acids: CASSLTGTPYEQYF.

The chain combines TRBV4-1 with TRBJ1-6; D uncertain. V gave up 4 bases and J gave up 10 bases, with 11 bases separating them. Germline loops: CDR1 MGHRA, CDR2 YSYEKL. CDR3 size: 13 residues. The CDR3 loop reads CASSPVPGSPLHF. Written as DNA, the CDR3 is TGCGCCAGCAGCCCAGTTCCAGGCTCACCCCTCCACTTT.

The rearrangement joins TRBV27 to TRBJ2-1, with a possible D match to TRBD1 (6 bases). In germline, CDR1 is MNHEY, CDR2 SMNVEV (reference sequence). Trimming pared 0 bases from V and 2 bases from J, leaving 11 bases between. The CDR3 spans 16 residues. In nucleotides, the CDR3 is TGTGCCAGCAGTTTATCGATGACAGGTGCCTACAATGAGCAGTTCTTC. It yields the protein CASSLSMTGAYNEQFF.